The source of this T cell receptor beta chain is a study of shared clonotypes between healthy human individuals. Study-wide results and caveats: Non-shared clonotypes had lower generation probabilities than clonotypes shared by all four sorted-subset donors. The donor pool, a small one, limited the genetic and exposure-history diversity represented.

Method: immunoSEQ multiplex PCR; TCRdb's copy keeps in-frame clones and lacks some. The data contain about 120,000 clones, over 65% of them singletons. This CDR3 is built from 13 residues. The V gene lost 8 bases and the J gene lost 5 bases, with 15 bases spanning the gap. The V gene's germline CDR1 is PRHDT and CDR2 FYEKMQ (reference sequence). This clone was recorded once. Antigen: not known. The clonotype was recovered from a woman aged 25 to 45 in good health. Sequencing was carried out using memory CD8+ T cells sorted from blood. Subset described: CD45RO+ cells pooled with CCR7-negative TemRA cells. This chain joins TRBV13 and TRBJ2-5, with D perhaps TRBD2 (5 bases). The CDR3 region has the DNA TGTGCCAGCGGGGAGACTTCCTGGGAGACCCAGTACTTC. The encoded protein is CASGETSWETQYF. Full variable domain (missing parts from reference TRBV13 and TRBJ2-5): AAGVIQSPRHLIKEKRETATLKCYPIPRHDTVYWYQQGPGQDPQFLISFYEKMQSDKGSIPDRFSAQQFSDYHSELNMSSLELGDSALYFCASGETSWETQYFGPGTRLLVL.